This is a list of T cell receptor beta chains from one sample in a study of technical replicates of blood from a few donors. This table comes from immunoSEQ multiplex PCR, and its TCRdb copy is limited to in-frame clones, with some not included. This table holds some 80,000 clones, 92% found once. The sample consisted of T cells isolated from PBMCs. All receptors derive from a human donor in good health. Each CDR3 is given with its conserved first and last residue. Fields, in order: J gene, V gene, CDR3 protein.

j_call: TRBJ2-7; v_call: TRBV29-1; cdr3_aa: CSVESGGSDEQYF
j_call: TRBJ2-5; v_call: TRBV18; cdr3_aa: CASSPYSQETQYF
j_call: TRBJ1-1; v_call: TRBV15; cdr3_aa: CATSRGGQGATEAFF
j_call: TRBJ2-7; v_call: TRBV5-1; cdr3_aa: CASSLGQGFEQYF
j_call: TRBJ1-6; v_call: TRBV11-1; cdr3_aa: CASSLPQGSSPLHF
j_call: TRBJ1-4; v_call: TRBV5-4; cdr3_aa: CASRSTGGATNEKLFF
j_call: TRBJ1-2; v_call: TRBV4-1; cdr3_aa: CASSQDGRVSYTF
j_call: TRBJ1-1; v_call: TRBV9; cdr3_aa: CASSFNSINTEAFF
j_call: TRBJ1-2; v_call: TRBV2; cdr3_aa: CASSVGTGTARAVYTF
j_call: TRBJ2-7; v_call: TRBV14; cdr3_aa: CASSQAGLIHEQYF
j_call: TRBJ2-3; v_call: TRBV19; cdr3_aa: CASSIVNSRDTQYF
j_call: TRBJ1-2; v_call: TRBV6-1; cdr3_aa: CASSEALRDHYGYTF
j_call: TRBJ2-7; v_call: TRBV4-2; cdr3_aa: CASSPFHRLAGGNEQYF
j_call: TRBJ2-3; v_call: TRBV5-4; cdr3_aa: CASSLVAGGLDTQYF
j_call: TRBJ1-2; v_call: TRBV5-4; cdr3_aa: CASSPDLYGYTF
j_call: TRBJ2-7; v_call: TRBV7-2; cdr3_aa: CASSSDSVGSYEQYF
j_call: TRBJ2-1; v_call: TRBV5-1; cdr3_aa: CASSLVGLNYNEQFF
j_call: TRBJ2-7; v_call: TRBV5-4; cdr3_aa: CASSLDLAGSYEQYF
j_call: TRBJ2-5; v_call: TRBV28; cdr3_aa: CASSFQVLQQLGGQETQYF
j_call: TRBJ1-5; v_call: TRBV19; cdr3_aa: CASSILGQGISNQPQHF
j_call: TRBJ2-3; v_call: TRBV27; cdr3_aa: CASSPGTSGTNTQYF
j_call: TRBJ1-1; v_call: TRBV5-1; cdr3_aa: CASSWWDMNTEAFF
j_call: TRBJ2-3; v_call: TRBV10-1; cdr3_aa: CASSEWRVTDTQYF
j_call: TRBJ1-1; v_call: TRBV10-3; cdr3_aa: CASGARVDTEAFF
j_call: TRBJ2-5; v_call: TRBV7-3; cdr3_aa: CASSLNPVMGAQETQYF
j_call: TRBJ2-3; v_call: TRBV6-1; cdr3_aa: CASSEFGLAGGGTDTQYF
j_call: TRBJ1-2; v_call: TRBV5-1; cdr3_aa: CASRDTSGGGGYTF
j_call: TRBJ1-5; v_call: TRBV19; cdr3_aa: CASSISGGGRFHQPQHF
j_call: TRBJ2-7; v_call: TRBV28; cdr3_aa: CASSLSPARGYEQYF